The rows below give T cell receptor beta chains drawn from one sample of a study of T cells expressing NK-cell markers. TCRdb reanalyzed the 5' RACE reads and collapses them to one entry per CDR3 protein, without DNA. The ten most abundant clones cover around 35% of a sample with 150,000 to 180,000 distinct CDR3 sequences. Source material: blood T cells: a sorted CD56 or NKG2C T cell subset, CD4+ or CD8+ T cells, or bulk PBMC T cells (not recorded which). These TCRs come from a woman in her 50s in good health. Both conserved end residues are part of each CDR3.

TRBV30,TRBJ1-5,CAWGARGLNQPQHF
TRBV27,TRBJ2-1,CASRKRLSDDNEQFF
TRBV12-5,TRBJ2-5,CASGPPTGGAETQYF
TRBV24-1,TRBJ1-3,CATSDSGDPSGNTIYF
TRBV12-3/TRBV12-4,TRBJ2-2,CASSLEGSGSLIGELFF
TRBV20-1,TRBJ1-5,CSARDDGSNQPQHF
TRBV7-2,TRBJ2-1,CASSPAGPHPFF
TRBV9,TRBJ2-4,CASSVAGRGDIQYF
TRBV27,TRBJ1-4,CASSPTSTGAIEKLFF
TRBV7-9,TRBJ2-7,CASSSFDRSDYEQYF
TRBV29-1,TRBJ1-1,CSSLEGGTEAFF
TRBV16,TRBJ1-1,CASSQAQGAEAFF